These 28 T cell receptor beta chains share one sample of origin, sequenced in a study of metastatic and nonmetastatic thyroid tumors. The entire patient cohort was treatment-naive prior to thyroid surgery. TCRdb re-clonotyped the PCR reads via MiXCR. The sample includes under 40,000 clones, roughly a sixth of them seen just once. The sample was blood. These receptor sequences come from a female donor with papillary thyroid cancer or a benign thyroid nodule (not recorded which). Some clones in this sample may be carry-over from other donors' samples.

This clone was seen many times. The chain couples TRBV28 to TRBJ2-1, with 14 bases matching TRBD2. Trimming removed 6 bases from V and 8 bases from J; junction bases left unmatched: 6. The CDR3 is 15 amino acids. Germline-derived CDR1 and CDR2 are MDHEN and SYDVKM. The CDR3 sequence: CASSRGTSGSYEQFF. Here the CDR3 DNA reads TGTGCCAGCAGCCGTGGGACTAGCGGGAGTTATGAGCAGTTCTTC.

This clone was seen ten or more times. J is TRBJ2-1 and V is TRBV2; D is perhaps TRBD2 (6 bases). The V end lost 5 bases, the J end lost 4 bases, and 12 bases lay between the germline ends. Per the germline V gene, CDR1 is SNHLY and CDR2 is FYNNEI. The CDR3 loop spans 14 amino acids. Here the CDR3 reads CASSPGRGYNEQFF. DNA of the CDR3: TGTGCCAGCAGTCCTGGGCGGGGTTACAATGAGCAGTTCTTC.

This clone has only a few counts. The V gene is TRBV10-2, the J gene TRBJ1-2; D is ambiguous. V was shortened by 5 bases and J by 1 base, with 8 bases between the two germline ends. CDR1 is WSHSY, CDR2 SAAADI, per germline. The CDR3 is 13 residues long. The CDR3 region is CASSRADNYGYTF. In nucleotides, the CDR3 is TGCGCCAGCAGTCGGGCAGATAACTATGGCTACACCTTC.

On this clone: Germline is not matched at one junction end, which may reflect a read error. The chain links TRBV11-3 to TRBJ2-3; possible D gene TRBD2, 6 bases. The germline CDR1 and CDR2 sequences are SGHNT and YENEEA. This CDR3 comprises 15 residues. The CDR3 nucleotides are TGCTCCAGCAGCTTAGACCCTAGCGCGTCAGATACGCAGTATTTT. Protein product: CSSSLDPSASDTQYF.

Worth noting for this clone: Sequence at one end of the junction differs from germline and may be a read error. This rearrangement joins TRBV20-1 to TRBJ2-4; D unclear. Germline lookup yields CDR1 DFQATT and CDR2 SNEGSKA (reference sequence). The CDR3 sequence is 13 residues long. Here the CDR3 DNA reads TGCAGTGCTAGAGAAGTAGACAAAAACATTAAGTACTTC. Translating gives CSAREVDKNIKYF.

This clone was counted ten times or more. The genes are TRBV24-1 and TRBJ2-1, with 12 bases that match TRBD2. V dropped 4 bases and J dropped 8; count of bases not matched to a gene: 11. Germline V gene sequence: CDR1 KGHDR, CDR2 SFDVKD. The CDR3 covers 17 residues. CDR3: CATSDSLAGGVRDEQFF. CDR3 bases: TGTGCCACCAGTGACTCGCTAGCGGGAGGGGTACGCGATGAGCAGTTCTTC.

This clone was counted at least ten times. The V gene is TRBV28, the J gene TRBJ1-1; D ambiguous. The CDR3 is made up of 12 amino acids. CDR1 and CDR2 from the germline V gene are MDHEN and SYDVKM. V was trimmed by 4 bases and J by 4 bases, leaving 7 bases between them. The CDR3 protein is CASSSPGTEAFF. The CDR3 region has the DNA TGTGCCAGCAGTTCCCCGGGCACTGAAGCTTTCTTT.

This clone showed up just a few times. The chain uses TRBV27 and TRBJ2-2, with D unresolved. The CDR3 has 13 amino acids. The V and J ends lost 1 base and 7 bases respectively, with 7 bases between them. CDR1 and CDR2 (germline): MNHEY, SMNVEV (reference sequence). Here the CDR3 DNA reads TGTGCCAGCAGTTTATGGGGTAACGGGGAGCTGTTTTTT. It encodes CASSLWGNGELFF.

This clone is judged medium-sized (0.01 to 0.1%). The gene calls are TRBV5-1 and TRBJ1-1, with D perhaps TRBD1 (5 bases). Between the trimmed V and J ends, which lost 4 bases and 6 bases, there was a span of 16 bases. Germline-derived CDR1 and CDR2 are SGHRS and YFSETQ. The CDR3 is 14 residues long. Written as DNA, the CDR3 is TGCGCCAGCAGCATGGGAGGAGGGGAGCCTGAAGCTTTCTTT. Translating it yields CASSMGGGEPEAFF.

This clone appeared many times. This rearrangement joins TRBV15 to TRBJ1-2; D perhaps matches TRBD1 (5 bases). This CDR3 is 15 amino acids long. Trimming removed 0 bases at V and 6 bases at J, with 14 bases between. The germline gives CDR1 LNHNV, CDR2 YYDKDF (reference sequence). The chain's CDR3 is CATSRDLAGTDGYTF. CDR3 DNA sequence: TGTGCCACCAGCAGAGATCTCGCGGGGACGGATGGCTACACCTTC.

This clone has a count of ten or more. This rearrangement joins TRBV16 to TRBJ1-2; D is possibly TRBD1 (5 bases). In germline, CDR1 is KGHSY, CDR2 FQNENV. V was shortened by 5 bases and J by 9 bases, with 16 bases between the two germline ends. The CDR3 is made up of 13 amino acids. CDR3 sequence: CASSFTQDICYTF. Written as DNA, the CDR3 is TGTGCCAGCAGCTTCACGCAGGACATTTGCTACACCTTC. Full variable domain (outside the CDR3, taken from reference TRBV16 and TRBJ1-2): GEEVAQTPKHLVRGEGQKAKLYCAPIKGHSYVFWYQQVLKNEFKFLISFQNENVFDETGMPKERFSAKCLPNSPCSLEIQATKLEDSAVYFCASSFTQDICYTFGSGTRLTVV.

CDR3 bases: TGTGCCAGCATCCATTCTAGCGGGACGGGCAATGAGCAGTTCTTC. It is translated as CASIHSSGTGNEQFF. The rearrangement joins TRBV11-2 to TRBJ2-1; TRBD2 matches at 9 bases. The CDR3 has 15 amino acids. Unmatched junction bases numbered 10, after V lost 7 bases and J lost 6 bases. The germline CDR1 and CDR2 sequences are SGHAT and FQNNGV.

This clone was seen many times. V gene TRBV29-1 combines with J gene TRBJ2-7, with D possibly matching TRBD1 (6 bases). There are 15 residues in the CDR3. In germline, CDR1 is SQVTM, CDR2 ANQGSEA. V lost 6 bases, J lost 2 bases, and 20 bases lay in between. This CDR3 reads CSVGRRGGLTYEQYF. As DNA, the CDR3 is TGCAGCGTCGGCCGCCGTGGGGGCCTCACCTACGAGCAGTACTTC.

This clone has ten or more counts. The rearrangement joins TRBV30 to TRBJ1-5; D unclear. Trimming stripped 2 bases from V and 3 bases from J, with 20 bases between. Germline CDR1 and CDR2: GTSNPN and SVGIG (reference sequence). The CDR3 is made up of 17 amino acids. CDR3 DNA: TGTGCCTGGAGTAAGCCGGGGTCCGTCGCCCTCAATCAGCCCCAGCATTTT. Amino acids: CAWSKPGSVALNQPQHF.

This clone has just a few counts. Lacking the conserved final phenylalanine or tryptophan, this CDR3 likely reflects a read error. The chain carries TRBV12-3 or TRBV12-4 and TRBJ1-1; D not certain. The CDR3 contains 14 residues. Deletions cut 5 bases from V and 4 bases from J, with 14 bases between. The CDR3 sequence is CASSPKLWGTEAFS. Here the CDR3 DNA reads TGTGCCAGCAGTCCCAAACTCTGGGGCACTGAAGCTTTCTCT.

This clone was counted at least ten times. The J gene is TRBJ2-2, the V gene TRBV5-5; D is ambiguous. The CDR3 contains 13 residues. The germline V gene has CDR1 SGHKS and CDR2 YYEKEE (reference sequence). Trimming took off 4 bases at V and 8 bases at J, with 12 bases between the two ends. CDR3 protein: CASSPLVNGELFF. The DNA of the CDR3 is TGTGCCAGCAGCCCCCTCGTGAATGGGGAGCTGTTTTTT. Filled out from reference TRBV5-5 and TRBJ2-2, the complete variable domain reads DAGVTQSPTHLIKTRGQQVTLRCSPISGHKSVSWYQQVLGQGPQFIFQYYEKEERGRGNFPDRFSARQFPNYSSELNVNALLLGDSALYLCASSPLVNGELFFGEGSRLTVL.

This chain connects TRBV10-2 to TRBJ1-6; unclear D gene. Germline values: CDR1 WSHSY, CDR2 SAAADI. The CDR3 is 12 amino acids. V was clipped by 1 base and J by 6 bases, with 1 base between them. CDR3 in DNA: TGCGCCAGCAGTGAGTTTAATTCACCCCTCCACTTT. Protein sequence: CASSEFNSPLHF.

The chain carries TRBV6-2 or TRBV6-3 and TRBJ2-2; no reliable D call. Deletions cut 0 bases from V and 5 bases from J, with 4 bases between. Per germline, CDR1 MNHEY and CDR2 SVGEGT. This CDR3 comprises 13 residues. The CDR3 spells CASSYSETGELFF. CDR3 in DNA: TGTGCCAGCAGTTACTCAGAAACCGGGGAGCTGTTTTTT.

V and J are TRBV9 and TRBJ2-2, with a possible D match to TRBD1 (6 bases). Germline V CDR1 and CDR2: SGDLS, YYNGEE. Trimming left V 1 base short and J 6 bases short, with 10 bases between. This CDR3 has 14 residues. The CDR3 DNA reads as TGTGCCAGCAGCGTACAGGGGAGTGCCGGGGAGCTGTTTTTT. It is translated as CASSVQGSAGELFF. The full variable domain, rest sourced from reference TRBV9 and TRBJ2-2, is DSGVTQTPKHLITATGQRVTLRCSPRSGDLSVYWYQQSLDQGLQFLIQYYNGEERAKGNILERFSAQQFPDLHSELNLSSLELGDSALYFCASSVQGSAGELFFGEGSRLTVL.

This clone was counted ten times or more. The rearrangement links TRBV30 to TRBJ2-3; no definite D call. Germline lookup yields CDR1 GTSNPN and CDR2 SVGIG (reference sequence). The CDR3 contains 11 residues. Trimming left V 1 base short and J 5 bases short, with 4 bases between. As DNA, the CDR3 is TGTGCCTGGAGTGAGTTAGATACGCAGTATTTT. This sequence encodes CAWSELDTQYF.

This clone was detected many times. The chain employs TRBV7-9 and TRBJ2-1, with D hard to call. The CDR3 sequence is 12 residues long. CDR1 is SEHNR, CDR2 FQNEAQ, per germline (reference sequence). Trimming stripped 7 bases from V and 5 bases from J, with 9 bases between. CDR3 amino acids: CASIELNNEQFF. CDR3 DNA sequence: TGTGCCAGCATCGAACTGAACAATGAGCAGTTCTTC.

This clone was seen a handful of times. One end of the junction varies from germline; a read error may be responsible. V usage is TRBV2 and J usage is TRBJ1-2; perhaps TRBD1 as D (6 bases). The CDR3 length is 13 residues. Germline CDR1 and CDR2: SNHLY and FYNNEI. CDR3 protein: CAGTDSNNYCYTF. For the CDR3, the DNA is TGTGCCGGCACGGACAGCAATAACTATTGCTACACCTTC. The complete variable domain, with remaining parts taken from reference TRBV2 and TRBJ1-2, reads EPEVTQTPSHQVTQMGQEVILRCVPISNHLYFYWYRQILGQKVEFLVSFYNNEISEKSEIFDDQFSVERPDGSNFTLKIRSTKLEDSAMYFCAGTDSNNYCYTFGSGTRLTVV.

The table lists this clone with many counts. The chain is built from TRBV4-1 and TRBJ1-6, with D perhaps matching TRBD1 (6 bases). The CDR3 spans 17 residues. The germline V and J ends were trimmed by 0 bases and 7 bases, with 16 bases remaining between them. Germline assignment: CDR1 MGHRA and CDR2 YSYEKL. The CDR3 DNA sequence: TGCGCCAGCAGCCAAGATTTTGGGGACACCTTAAATTCACCCCTCCACTTT. Translating it yields CASSQDFGDTLNSPLHF.

This clone was seen repeatedly, ten times or more. The chain combines TRBV28 with TRBJ1-4; the match to TRBD1 covers 9 bases. Germline CDR1 reads MDHEN; CDR2 reads SYDVKM. The CDR3 is made up of 14 amino acids. J lost 8 bases, V lost 4 bases, and 5 bases had no gene match. The CDR3 coding sequence is TGTGCCAGCAGTTGGACAGGGGCTGGGGAAAAACTGTTTTTT. Translating gives CASSWTGAGEKLFF. The full variable domain, completed using reference TRBV28 and TRBJ1-4, is DVKVTQSSRYLVKRTGEKVFLECVQDMDHENMFWYRQDPGLGLRLIYFSYDVKMKEKGDIPEGYSVSREKKERFSLILESASTNQTSMYLCASSWTGAGEKLFFGSGTQLSVL.

This clone was observed at least ten times. The chain uses TRBV10-1 and TRBJ2-6; D might be TRBD2 (5 bases). This CDR3 is 17 amino acids long. Germline V gene sequence: CDR1 WNHNN, CDR2 SYGVQD (reference sequence). The V end lost 3 bases, the J end lost 0 bases, and 12 bases lay between the germline ends. DNA of the CDR3: TGCGCCAGCAGTGAAGGATCGAGGGTCTCTGGGGCCAACGTCCTGACTTTC. Its translation is CASSEGSRVSGANVLTF.

This clone was seen many times. The chain carries TRBV7-9 and TRBJ1-1, with 8 bases aligning to TRBD1. CDR3 length equals 17 residues. Germline CDR1 reads SEHNR; CDR2 reads FQNEAQ (reference sequence). V gave up 1 base and J gave up 0 bases; unmatched junction bases: 7. CDR3 sequence (DNA): TGTGCCAGCAGCTTAGGGGCAGGGGGCTTGATGAACACTGAAGCTTTCTTT. Protein: CASSLGAGGLMNTEAFF.

CDR3 residues: CASSLNPGTGPGYTF. The CDR3 region has the DNA TGCGCCAGCAGCTTGAATCCCGGGACAGGGCCTGGCTACACCTTC. The rearrangement uses TRBV5-1 and TRBJ1-2, with 9 bases lining up with TRBD1. Per germline, CDR1 SGHRS and CDR2 YFSETQ. The V segment lost 1 base and the J segment 7 bases; nucleotides outside the gene matches: 8. The CDR3 spans 15 residues.

The V and J genes are TRBV6-1 and TRBJ2-5; D is undetermined. V was pared by 1 base and J by 5 bases, with 20 bases between. This CDR3 is built from 17 residues. In germline, CDR1 is MNHNS, CDR2 SASEGT. The CDR3 loop reads CASSEVLTSDVWETQYF. The CDR3 DNA reads TGTGCCAGCAGTGAAGTTCTGACATCCGATGTTTGGGAGACCCAGTACTTC.